These 18 T cell receptor beta chains came from one sample sequenced in a study of T cell responses to AZD1222 COVID-19 vaccine. Clones were sequenced by immunoSEQ multiplex PCR, and TCRdb holds only the in-frame ones, with some missing. Of about 84,000 clones listed, about 85% are singletons. The starting material was peripheral blood, obtained on day 0 of AZD1222 vaccination. The receptors stem from an adult in good health.

The rearrangement links TRBV18 to TRBJ1-2, with 9 nucleotides matching TRBD1. This CDR3 has 17 amino acids. V shed 2 bases and J 4 bases; nucleotides not matched to a gene: 11. CDR1 and CDR2 (germline): KGHSH, LQKENI. In DNA form, the CDR3 reads TGTGCCAGCTCACCATACTCCGGGACAGGGAATTTCTATGGCTACACCTTC. It translates to CASSPYSGTGNFYGYTF.

The V call is TRBV10-2, the J call TRBJ1-1; D is unclear. Germline loops: CDR1 WSHSY, CDR2 SAAADI. This CDR3 contains 13 residues. V dropped 8 bases and J dropped 4 bases, with 14 bases sitting between them. CDR3 nucleotides: TGCGCCAGCTCGGGCCTATCGAGCACTGAAGCTTTCTTT. Protein product: CASSGLSSTEAFF.

The chain employs TRBV7-3 and TRBJ2-2, with TRBD2 matching 7 bases. Germline V gene lookup returns CDR1 SGHTA and CDR2 FQGTGA. The CDR3 totals 18 residues. J gave up 4 bases and V 4 bases, and 15 bases lay outside the gene matches. Written as DNA, the CDR3 is TGTGCCAGCAGCTCGGGGAGTATGGCGGGAGTGGGCACCGGGGAGCTGTTTTTT. Its translation is CASSSGSMAGVGTGELFF.

This chain links TRBV30 with TRBJ1-3; D is unresolved. CDR1 is GTSNPN, CDR2 SVGIG, per germline (reference sequence). The CDR3 consists of 13 residues. The V and J ends lost 2 bases and 4 bases respectively, with 9 bases between them. The CDR3 spells CAWSTGDGNTIYF. The CDR3 nucleotides are TGTGCCTGGAGTACGGGAGACGGAAACACCATATATTTT.

V is TRBV6-2 or TRBV6-3 and J is TRBJ2-3, with TRBD2 matching over 8 bases. V gave up 6 bases and J gave up 3 bases; unmatched junction bases: 11. The CDR3 consists of 16 residues. From germline, CDR1 is MNHEY and CDR2 SVGEGT. The DNA for the CDR3 is TGTGCCAGCAGCACTAAGCGGAGCGGGGGAACAGATACGCAGTATTTT. As protein: CASSTKRSGGTDTQYF.

The chain combines TRBV7-2 with TRBJ1-2; 9 nucleotides agree with TRBD1. Looked up from germline, CDR1 is SGHTA and CDR2 is FQGNSA. The CDR3 consists of 13 residues. The V gene end was trimmed by 5 bases and the J gene end by 8 bases; junction bases not matched to a gene: 6. The CDR3 DNA reads TGTGCCAGCAGCAGGAGGGACAGGGACGGCTACACCTTC. This encodes CASSRRDRDGYTF.

This clone has only one observation. The chain carries TRBV3-1 (or the pseudogene TRBV3-2) and TRBJ1-5, with D tentatively TRBD1 (5 bases). Trimming stripped 4 bases from V and 7 bases from J, with 11 bases between. Germline V lookup: CDR1 LGHDT, CDR2 YNNKEL (reference sequence). The CDR3 length is 13 residues. The CDR3 sequence is CASSRLDSQPQHF. The DNA for the CDR3 is TGTGCCAGCAGCCGCCTCGACAGCCAGCCCCAGCATTTT.

The rearrangement uses TRBV7-9 and TRBJ1-2; the match to TRBD1 covers 7 bases. The CDR3 is made up of 15 amino acids. The V segment lost 7 bases and the J segment 8 bases; nucleotides outside the gene matches: 16. Per the germline V gene, CDR1 is SEHNR and CDR2 is FQNEAQ (reference sequence). CDR3 residues: CASMENRGARLGYTF. The CDR3 bases are TGTGCCAGCATGGAGAACAGGGGAGCGCGGCTGGGCTACACCTTC.

This clone was recorded many times. This sequence joins TRBV5-6 and TRBJ1-3; TRBD1 aligns across 10 bases. Trimming took 4 bases from V and 5 from J; bases not matched to a gene: 6. This CDR3 comprises 15 residues. From germline, CDR1 is SGHDT and CDR2 YYEEEE. The CDR3 DNA reads as TGTGCCAGCAGCCGCGGGACAGGGGATAGAAACACCATATATTTT. This gives the protein CASSRGTGDRNTIYF.

The rearrangement joins TRBV15 to TRBJ2-3; 13 positions agree with TRBD2. CDR3 size: 19 residues. The germline gives CDR1 LNHNV, CDR2 YYDKDF (reference sequence). Losses at the gene ends were 1 base for V and 3 bases for J; bases not matched to a gene: 10. CDR3 loop: CATSRGTSGRALVTDTQYF. CDR3 DNA: TGTGCCACCAGCAGAGGAACTAGCGGGAGGGCCCTCGTAACAGATACGCAGTATTTT.

This chain links TRBV7-2 with TRBJ2-6, with no clear D. V was pared by 8 bases and J by 1 base, with 9 bases between. Germline V CDR1 and CDR2: SGHTA, FQGNSA. CDR3 length: 14 residues. For the CDR3, the DNA is TGTGCCAGCCTACCTAGGTCTGGGGCCAACGTCCTGACTTTC. This encodes CASLPRSGANVLTF.

The V gene is TRBV10-3, the J gene TRBJ2-3; weak D call: TRBD1 (6 bases). V was pared by 6 bases and J by 5 bases, with 15 bases between. This CDR3 is built from 14 residues. Germline values: CDR1 ENHRY, CDR2 SYGVKD. The CDR3 region has the DNA TGTGCCATCAGCCCACTAGGGGGTCAAGATACGCAGTATTTT. This encodes CAISPLGGQDTQYF.

This clone was detected only a few times. This chain uses TRBV7-9 with TRBJ1-2; TRBD1 matches at 9 bases. This CDR3 has 16 residues. With 5 bases clipped from V and 1 base from J, the junction kept 8 bases outside the gene matches. Germline V gene sequence: CDR1 SEHNR, CDR2 FQNEAQ (reference sequence). CDR3: CASSQGQGSLNYGYTF. The CDR3 DNA reads as TGTGCCAGCAGCCAGGGACAGGGCTCTCTTAACTATGGCTACACCTTC.

The genes are TRBV5-1 and TRBJ1-1, with 7 bases matching TRBD1. Germline CDR1 and CDR2: SGHRS and YFSETQ. With V trimmed by 2 bases and J by 4 bases, 2 bases remained unmatched. This CDR3 is 13 amino acids long. This chain's CDR3 is CASSFRGGTEAFF. CDR3 in DNA: TGCGCCAGCAGCTTCAGGGGGGGCACTGAAGCTTTCTTT.

J is TRBJ1-2 and V is TRBV2; no definite D call. This CDR3 is built from 11 residues. Looked up from germline, CDR1 is SNHLY and CDR2 is FYNNEI. V shed 6 bases and J shed 8 bases, with 10 bases lying between them. This CDR3 is CASSYSFGYTF. For the CDR3, the DNA is TGTGCCAGCAGCTACAGTTTCGGCTACACCTTC.

This chain connects TRBV9 to TRBJ1-3; D remains ambiguous. CDR3 length: 15 residues. The V end lost 0 bases, the J end lost 0 bases, and 7 bases lay between the germline ends. Germline V gene sequence: CDR1 SGDLS, CDR2 YYNGEE. This CDR3 reads CASSVEVTSGNTIYF. CDR3 nucleotides: TGTGCCAGCAGCGTAGAGGTCACCTCTGGAAACACCATATATTTT.

The J gene is TRBJ1-2, the V gene TRBV2, with TRBD1 as a possible D gene (6 bases). CDR1 is SNHLY, CDR2 FYNNEI, per germline. This CDR3 comprises 15 residues. Trimming left V 5 bases short and J 3 bases short, with 16 bases between. CDR3 coding DNA: TGTGCCAGCAGTCTTCAGATGGGGGGCGACTATGGCTACACCTTC. As protein: CASSLQMGGDYGYTF.

This clone was seen more than once but under ten times. The CDR3, as DNA: TGTGCCAGCTCGTTGGTCTCGCGGAACACTGAAGCTTTCTTT. Its translation: CASSLVSRNTEAFF. V is TRBV18 and J is TRBJ1-1; D gene unclear. V shed 6 bases and J shed 1 base, with 12 bases lying between them. CDR3 length: 14 residues. Germline CDR1 is KGHSH and CDR2 is LQKENI.